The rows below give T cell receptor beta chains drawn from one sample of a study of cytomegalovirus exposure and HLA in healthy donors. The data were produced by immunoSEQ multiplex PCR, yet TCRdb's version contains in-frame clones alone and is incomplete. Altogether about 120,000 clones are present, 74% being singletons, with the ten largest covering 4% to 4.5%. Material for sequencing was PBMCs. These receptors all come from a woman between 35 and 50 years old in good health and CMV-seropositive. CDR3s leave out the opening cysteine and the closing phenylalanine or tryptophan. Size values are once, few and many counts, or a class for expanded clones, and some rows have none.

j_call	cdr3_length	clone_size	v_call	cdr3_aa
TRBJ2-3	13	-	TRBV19	ASSRTSGSEDTQY
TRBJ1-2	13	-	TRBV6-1	ASSENGAANYGYT
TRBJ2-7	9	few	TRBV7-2	ASSSTYEQY
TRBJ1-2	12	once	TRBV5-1	ASSLDPGSYGYT
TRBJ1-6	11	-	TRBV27	ASSLWGDSPLH
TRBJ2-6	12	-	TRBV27	ASSQVFGANVLT
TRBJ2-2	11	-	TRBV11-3	ASSSRGAGELF
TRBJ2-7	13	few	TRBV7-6	ASSLGGGISYEQY
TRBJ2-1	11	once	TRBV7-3	ASSLDGDNEQF
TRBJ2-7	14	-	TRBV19	ASSIGGVAGVYEQY
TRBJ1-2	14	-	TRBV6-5	ASSYGGLPSNYGYT
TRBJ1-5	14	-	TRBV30	AWSVRAGERNQPQH
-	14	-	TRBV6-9	ASSYIVYEGPYEQY
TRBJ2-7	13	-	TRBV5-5	ASSLGGQGAWKQY
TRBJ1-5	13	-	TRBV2	ASSSPGGRGQPQH
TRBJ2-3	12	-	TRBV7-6	ASRATVGTDTQY
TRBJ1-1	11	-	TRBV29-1	SAIRDTNTEAF
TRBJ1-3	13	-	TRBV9	ASSARGTGGNTIY
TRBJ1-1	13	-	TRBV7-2	ASSLEAGGRTEAF
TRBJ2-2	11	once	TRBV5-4	ASSPQGFGELF
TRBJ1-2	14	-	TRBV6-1	ASSVGQKASLGGYT
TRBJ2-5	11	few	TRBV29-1	SVTGQDQETQY
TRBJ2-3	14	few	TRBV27	ASSPGQTLSTDTQY
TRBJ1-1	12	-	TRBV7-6	ASSVGGMNTEAF
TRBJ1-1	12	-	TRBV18	ASLQDREATEAF
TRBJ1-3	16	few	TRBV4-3	ASSQDHIGDSERNTIY
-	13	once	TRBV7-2	ASRQGLAGEETQY
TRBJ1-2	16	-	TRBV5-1	ASSLEIGAGGAAGGYT
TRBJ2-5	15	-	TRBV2	ASSELAGAIRWETQY
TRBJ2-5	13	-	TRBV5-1	ASSVRDRGQETQY
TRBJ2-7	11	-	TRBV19	ASSPSGSYEQY
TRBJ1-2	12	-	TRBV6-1	ASSETGGARGYT
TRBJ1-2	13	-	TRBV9	ASSVVPTGHYGYT
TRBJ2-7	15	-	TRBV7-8	ASSLAPRLATSYEQY
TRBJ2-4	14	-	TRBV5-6	ASSLTSDGLLDIQY
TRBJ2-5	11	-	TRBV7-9	ASSGTSGETQY
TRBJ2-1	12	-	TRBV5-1	ASSHGELYNEQF
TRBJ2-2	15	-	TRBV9	ASSPGSLAGITGELF
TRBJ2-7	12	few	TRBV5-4	ASSSGQWVYEQY
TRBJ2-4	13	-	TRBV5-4	ASSPGPGTENIQY
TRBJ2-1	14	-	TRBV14	ASSQERLAGYNEQF
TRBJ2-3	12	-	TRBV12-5	ASGRTGGTDTQY
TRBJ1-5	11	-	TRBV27	ASSDSLNQPQH
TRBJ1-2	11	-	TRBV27	ASSLGQGDGYT
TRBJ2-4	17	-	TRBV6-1	ASSVALAPGGVGKNIQY